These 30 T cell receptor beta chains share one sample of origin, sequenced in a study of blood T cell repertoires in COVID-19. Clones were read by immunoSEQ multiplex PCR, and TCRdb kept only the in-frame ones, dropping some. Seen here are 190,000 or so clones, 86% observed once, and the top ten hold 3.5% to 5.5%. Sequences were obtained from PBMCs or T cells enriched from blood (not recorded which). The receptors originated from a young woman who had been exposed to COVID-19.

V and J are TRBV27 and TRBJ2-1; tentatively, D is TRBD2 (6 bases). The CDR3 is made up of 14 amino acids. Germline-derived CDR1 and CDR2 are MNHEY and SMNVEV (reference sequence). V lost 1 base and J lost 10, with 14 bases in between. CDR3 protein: CASSLLGGGDEQFF. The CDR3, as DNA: TGTGCCAGCAGTTTATTGGGTGGCGGGGACGAGCAGTTCTTC.

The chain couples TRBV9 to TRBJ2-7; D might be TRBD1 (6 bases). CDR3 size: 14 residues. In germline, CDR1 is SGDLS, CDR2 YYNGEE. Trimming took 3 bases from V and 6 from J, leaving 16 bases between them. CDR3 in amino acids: CASSATGWVSEQYF. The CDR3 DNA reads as TGTGCCAGCAGCGCTACAGGGTGGGTATCCGAGCAGTACTTC.

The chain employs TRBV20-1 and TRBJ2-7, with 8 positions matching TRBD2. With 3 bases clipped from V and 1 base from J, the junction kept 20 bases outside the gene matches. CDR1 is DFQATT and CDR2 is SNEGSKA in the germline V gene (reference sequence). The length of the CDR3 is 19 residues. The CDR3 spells CSASHGLAAIPVGSYEQYF. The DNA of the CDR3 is TGCAGTGCTAGTCACGGACTAGCAGCAATTCCTGTGGGGTCCTACGAGCAGTACTTC.

CDR3: CSVVMGGVDTQYF. The CDR3 DNA reads TGCAGCGTTGTCATGGGGGGGGTGGATACGCAGTATTTT. V usage is TRBV29-1 and J usage is TRBJ2-3; the match to TRBD2 covers 7 bases. The CDR3 extends over 13 amino acids. V lost 4 bases and J lost 6; bases outside the gene matches: 7. Germline CDR1 SQVTM, CDR2 ANQGSEA.

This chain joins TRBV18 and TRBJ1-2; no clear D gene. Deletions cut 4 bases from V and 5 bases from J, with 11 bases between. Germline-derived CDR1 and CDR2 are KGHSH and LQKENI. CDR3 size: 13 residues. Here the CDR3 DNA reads TGTGCCAGCTCACTGCGTGCGGGTTATGGCTACACCTTC. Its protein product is CASSLRAGYGYTF.

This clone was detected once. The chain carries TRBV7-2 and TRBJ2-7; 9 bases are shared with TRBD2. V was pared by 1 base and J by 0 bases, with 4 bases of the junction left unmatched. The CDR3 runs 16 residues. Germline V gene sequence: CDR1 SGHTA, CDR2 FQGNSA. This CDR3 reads CASSLDSGGNSYEQYF. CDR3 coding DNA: TGTGCCAGCAGCTTAGATAGCGGGGGAAACTCCTACGAGCAGTACTTC.

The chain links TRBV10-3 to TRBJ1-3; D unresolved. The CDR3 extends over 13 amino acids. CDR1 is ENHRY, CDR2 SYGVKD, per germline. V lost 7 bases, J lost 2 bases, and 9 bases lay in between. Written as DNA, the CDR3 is TGTGCCATCATGGCCCTGGCTGGAAACACCATATATTTT. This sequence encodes CAIMALAGNTIYF.

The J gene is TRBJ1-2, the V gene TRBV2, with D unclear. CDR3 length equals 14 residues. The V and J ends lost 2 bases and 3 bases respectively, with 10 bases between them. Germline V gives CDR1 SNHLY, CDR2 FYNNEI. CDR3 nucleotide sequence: TGTGCCAGCAGTGAAACCGGGATCCACTATGGCTACACCTTC. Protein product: CASSETGIHYGYTF.

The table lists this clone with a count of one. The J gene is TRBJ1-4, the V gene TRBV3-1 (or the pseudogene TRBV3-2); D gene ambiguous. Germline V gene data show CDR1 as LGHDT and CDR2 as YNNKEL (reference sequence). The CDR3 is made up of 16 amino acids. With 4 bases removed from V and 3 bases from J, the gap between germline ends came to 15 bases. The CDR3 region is CASSPHGGRSNEKLFF. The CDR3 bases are TGTGCCAGCAGCCCTCACGGCGGGCGGTCTAATGAAAAACTGTTTTTT.

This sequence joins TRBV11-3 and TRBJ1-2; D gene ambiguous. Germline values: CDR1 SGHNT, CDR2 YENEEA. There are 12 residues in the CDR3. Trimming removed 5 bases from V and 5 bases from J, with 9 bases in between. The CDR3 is CASSAEGYGYTF. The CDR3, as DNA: TGTGCCAGCAGCGCCGAGGGTTATGGCTACACCTTC.

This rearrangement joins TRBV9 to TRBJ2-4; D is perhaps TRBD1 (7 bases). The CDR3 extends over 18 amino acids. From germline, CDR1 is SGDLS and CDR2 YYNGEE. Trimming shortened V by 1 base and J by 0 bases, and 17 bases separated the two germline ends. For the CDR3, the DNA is TGTGCCAGCAGCGTACGAGATGGAGGGGGCGAAGCCAAAAACATTCAGTACTTC. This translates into CASSVRDGGGEAKNIQYF.

The CDR3 here is CASSPRGLGGYTF. The DNA of the CDR3 is TGTGCCAGCAGCCCGAGGGGGCTCGGTGGCTACACCTTC. This chain links TRBV7-6 with TRBJ1-2; 7 nucleotides match TRBD1. The CDR3 spans 13 residues. CDR1 is SGHVS, CDR2 FNYEAQ, per germline. With V trimmed by 5 bases and J by 7 bases, 7 bases remained unmatched.

CDR3 in DNA: TGTGCCAGCAAAGGACAGGATCGCACCGGGGAGCTGTTTTTT. It specifies CASKGQDRTGELFF. This chain links TRBV2 with TRBJ2-2, with 7 bases identical to TRBD1. The V gene's germline CDR1 is SNHLY and CDR2 FYNNEI. The ends lost 7 bases at V and 4 bases at J; junction bases unmatched: 6. The CDR3 has 14 residues.

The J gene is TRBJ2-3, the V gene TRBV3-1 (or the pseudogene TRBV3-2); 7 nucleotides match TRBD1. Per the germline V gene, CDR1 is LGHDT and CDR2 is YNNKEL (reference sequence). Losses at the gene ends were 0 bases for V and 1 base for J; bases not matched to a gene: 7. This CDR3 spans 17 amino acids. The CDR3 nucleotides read TGTGCCAGCAGCCAAGACCCGGGACAGATCGGCACAGATACGCAGTATTTT. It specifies CASSQDPGQIGTDTQYF.

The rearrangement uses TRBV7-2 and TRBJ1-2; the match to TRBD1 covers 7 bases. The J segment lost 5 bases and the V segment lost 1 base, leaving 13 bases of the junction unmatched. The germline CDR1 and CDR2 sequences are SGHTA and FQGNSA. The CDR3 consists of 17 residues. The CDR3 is CASSLDLSTGRRYGYTF. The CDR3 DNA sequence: TGTGCCAGCAGCTTAGACTTGTCGACAGGGCGCCGGTATGGCTACACCTTC.

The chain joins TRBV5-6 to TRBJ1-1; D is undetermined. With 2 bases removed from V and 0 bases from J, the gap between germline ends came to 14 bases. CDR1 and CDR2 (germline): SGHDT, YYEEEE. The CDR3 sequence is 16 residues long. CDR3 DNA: TGTGCCAGCAGCTTTGGTTACCGGGTCCTGAACACTGAAGCTTTCTTT. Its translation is CASSFGYRVLNTEAFF.

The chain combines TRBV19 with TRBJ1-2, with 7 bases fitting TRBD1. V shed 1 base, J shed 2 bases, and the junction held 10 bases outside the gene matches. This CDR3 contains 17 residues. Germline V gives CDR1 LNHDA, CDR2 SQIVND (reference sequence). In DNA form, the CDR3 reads TGTGCCAGTAGTATAGCCGGCCCCTCGACAGGGAACTATGGCTACACCTTC. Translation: CASSIAGPSTGNYGYTF.

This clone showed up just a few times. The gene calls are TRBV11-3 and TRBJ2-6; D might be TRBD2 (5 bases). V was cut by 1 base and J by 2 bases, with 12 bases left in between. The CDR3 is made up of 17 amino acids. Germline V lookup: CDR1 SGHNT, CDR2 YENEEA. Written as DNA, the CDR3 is TGTGCCAGCAGCTTAGTGGTGGGAGAGACTGGGGCCAACGTCCTGACTTTC. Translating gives CASSLVVGETGANVLTF.

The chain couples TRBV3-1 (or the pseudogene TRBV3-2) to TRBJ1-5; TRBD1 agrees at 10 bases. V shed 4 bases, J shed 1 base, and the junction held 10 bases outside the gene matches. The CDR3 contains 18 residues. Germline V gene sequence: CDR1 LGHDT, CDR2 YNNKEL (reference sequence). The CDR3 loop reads CASSPGTGAPNSNQPQHF. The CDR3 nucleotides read TGTGCCAGCAGCCCCGGGACAGGGGCGCCGAACAGCAATCAGCCCCAGCATTTT.

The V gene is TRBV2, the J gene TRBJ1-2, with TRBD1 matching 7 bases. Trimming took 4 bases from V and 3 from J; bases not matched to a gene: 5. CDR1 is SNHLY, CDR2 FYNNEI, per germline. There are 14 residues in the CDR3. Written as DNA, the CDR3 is TGTGCCAGCAGTGTACCGGGGACAGACTATGGCTACACCTTC. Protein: CASSVPGTDYGYTF. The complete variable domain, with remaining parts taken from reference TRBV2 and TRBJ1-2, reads EPEVTQTPSHQVTQMGQEVILRCVPISNHLYFYWYRQILGQKVEFLVSFYNNEISEKSEIFDDQFSVERPDGSNFTLKIRSTKLEDSAMYFCASSVPGTDYGYTFGSGTRLTVV.

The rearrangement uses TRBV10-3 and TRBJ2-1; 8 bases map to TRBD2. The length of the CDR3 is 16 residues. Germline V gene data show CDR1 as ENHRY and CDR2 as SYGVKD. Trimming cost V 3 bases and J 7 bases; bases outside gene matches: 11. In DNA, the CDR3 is TGTGCCATCAGTGAAGTGTTTAGCGGGGTTGGAAATGAGCAGTTCTTC. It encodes CAISEVFSGVGNEQFF.

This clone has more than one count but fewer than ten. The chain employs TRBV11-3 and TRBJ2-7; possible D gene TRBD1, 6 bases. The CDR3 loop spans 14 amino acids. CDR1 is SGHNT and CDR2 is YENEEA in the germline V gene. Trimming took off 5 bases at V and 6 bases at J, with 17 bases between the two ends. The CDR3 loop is CASSPYASQGEQYF. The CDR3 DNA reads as TGTGCCAGCAGCCCATATGCTTCACAGGGCGAGCAGTACTTC.

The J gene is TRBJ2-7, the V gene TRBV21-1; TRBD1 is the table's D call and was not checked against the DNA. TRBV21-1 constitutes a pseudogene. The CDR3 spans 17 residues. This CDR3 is CASSKGAPGQGLYEQYF. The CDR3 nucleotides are TGTGCCAGCAGCAAAGGGGCACCGGGACAGGGGCTCTACGAGCAGTACTTC.

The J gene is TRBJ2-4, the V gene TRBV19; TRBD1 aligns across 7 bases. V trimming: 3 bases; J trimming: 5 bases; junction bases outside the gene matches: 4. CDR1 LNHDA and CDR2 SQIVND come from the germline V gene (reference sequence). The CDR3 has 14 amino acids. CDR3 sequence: CASSMTGLQNIQYF. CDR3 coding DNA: TGTGCCAGTAGTATGACAGGGCTTCAAAACATTCAGTACTTC.

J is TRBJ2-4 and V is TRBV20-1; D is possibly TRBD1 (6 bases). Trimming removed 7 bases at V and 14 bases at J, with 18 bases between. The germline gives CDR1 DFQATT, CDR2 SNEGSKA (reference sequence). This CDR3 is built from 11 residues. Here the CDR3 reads CSVLQGSPKYF. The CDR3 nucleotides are TGCAGTGTCCTACAGGGTTCCCCTAAGTACTTC.

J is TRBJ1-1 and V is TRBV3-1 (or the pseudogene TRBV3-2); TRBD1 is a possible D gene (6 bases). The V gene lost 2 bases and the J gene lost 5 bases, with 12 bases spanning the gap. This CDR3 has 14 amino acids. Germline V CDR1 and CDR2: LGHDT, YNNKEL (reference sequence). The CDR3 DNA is TGTGCCAGCAGCCAAATCGGGGGGCGGACTGAAGCTTTCTTT. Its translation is CASSQIGGRTEAFF.

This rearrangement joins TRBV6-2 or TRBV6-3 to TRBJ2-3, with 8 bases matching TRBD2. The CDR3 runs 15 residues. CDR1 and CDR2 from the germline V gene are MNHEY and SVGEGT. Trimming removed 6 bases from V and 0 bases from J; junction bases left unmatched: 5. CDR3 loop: CASSFSGASTDTQYF. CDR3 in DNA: TGTGCCAGCAGCTTTAGCGGGGCTAGCACAGATACGCAGTATTTT.

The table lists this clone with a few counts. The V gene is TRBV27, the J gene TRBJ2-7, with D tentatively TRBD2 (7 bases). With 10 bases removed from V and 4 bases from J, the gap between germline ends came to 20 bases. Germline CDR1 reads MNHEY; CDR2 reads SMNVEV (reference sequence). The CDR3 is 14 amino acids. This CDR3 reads CATHPGGAFYEQYF. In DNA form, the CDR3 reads TGTGCCACCCATCCTGGGGGGGCTTTTTACGAGCAGTACTTC.

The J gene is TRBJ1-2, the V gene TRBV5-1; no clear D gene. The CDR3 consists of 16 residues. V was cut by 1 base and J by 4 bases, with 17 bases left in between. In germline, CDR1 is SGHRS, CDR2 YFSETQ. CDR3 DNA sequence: TGCGCCAGCAGCTTGTGGGCAGAGGGAAACCCCTATGGCTACACCTTC. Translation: CASSLWAEGNPYGYTF. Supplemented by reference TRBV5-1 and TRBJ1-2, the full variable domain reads KAGVTQTPRYLIKTRGQQVTLSCSPISGHRSVSWYQQTPGQGLQFLFEYFSETQRNKGNFPGRFSGRQFSNSRSEMNVSTLELGDSALYLCASSLWAEGNPYGYTFGSGTRLTVV.

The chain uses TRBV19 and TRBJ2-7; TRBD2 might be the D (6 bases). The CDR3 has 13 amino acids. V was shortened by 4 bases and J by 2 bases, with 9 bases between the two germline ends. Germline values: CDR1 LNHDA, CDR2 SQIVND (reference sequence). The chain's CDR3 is CASSKGLPYEQYF. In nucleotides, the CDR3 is TGTGCCAGTAGTAAGGGACTCCCCTACGAGCAGTACTTC.